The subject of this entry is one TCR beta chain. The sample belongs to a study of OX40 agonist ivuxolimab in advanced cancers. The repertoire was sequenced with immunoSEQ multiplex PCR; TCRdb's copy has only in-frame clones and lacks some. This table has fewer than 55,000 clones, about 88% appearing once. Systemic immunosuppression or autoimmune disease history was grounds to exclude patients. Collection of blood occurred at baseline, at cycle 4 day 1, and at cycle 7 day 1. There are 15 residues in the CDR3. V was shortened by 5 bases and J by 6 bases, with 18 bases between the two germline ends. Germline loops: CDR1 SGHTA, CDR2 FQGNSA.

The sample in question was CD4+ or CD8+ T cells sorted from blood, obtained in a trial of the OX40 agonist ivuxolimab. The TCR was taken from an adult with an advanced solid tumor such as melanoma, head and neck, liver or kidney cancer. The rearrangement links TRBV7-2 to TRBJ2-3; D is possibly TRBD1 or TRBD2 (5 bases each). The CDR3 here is CASSPGTPFGDTQYF. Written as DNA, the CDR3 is TGTGCCAGCAGCCCCGGGACCCCCTTCGGGGATACGCAGTATTTT. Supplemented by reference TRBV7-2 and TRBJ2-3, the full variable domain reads GAGVSQSPSNKVTEKGKDVELRCDPISGHTALYWYRQSLGQGLEFLIYFQGNSAPDKSGLPSDRFSAERTGGSVSTLTIQRTQQEDSAVYLCASSPGTPFGDTQYFGPGTRLTVL.